One and the same sample provided the 13 T cell receptor beta chains below, sequenced in a study of blood T cell repertoires in COVID-19. The protocol was immunoSEQ multiplex PCR, while the TCRdb copy is restricted to in-frame clones and leaves out a portion. The table includes about 300,000 clones, nearly 90% detected once. The specimen was PBMCs or T cells enriched from blood (not recorded which). All receptors derive from a woman in her forties or fifties who had been exposed to COVID-19.

V is TRBV19 and J is TRBJ2-1, with TRBD2 identical over 7 bases. The germline V gene encodes CDR1 LNHDA and CDR2 SQIVND (reference sequence). CDR3 size: 18 residues. J gave up 5 bases and V 4 bases, and 17 bases lay outside the gene matches. CDR3 residues: CASSTNLWGGNRHNEQFF. The CDR3 DNA reads as TGTGCCAGTAGTACCAATTTATGGGGGGGGAATCGTCACAATGAGCAGTTCTTC.

The chain is built from TRBV10-3 and TRBJ2-7; D possibly corresponds to TRBD2 (6 bases). The CDR3 is 13 amino acids. Trimming shortened V by 11 bases and J by 0 bases, and 14 bases separated the two germline ends. Germline assignment: CDR1 ENHRY and CDR2 SYGVKD. In DNA form, the CDR3 reads TGTGCCTCGGGGGACTTAGACTCCTACGAGCAGTACTTC. Translation: CASGDLDSYEQYF.

The chain couples TRBV7-2 to TRBJ1-5; possibly TRBD1 for D (5 bases). Germline CDR1 SGHTA, CDR2 FQGNSA. The CDR3 loop spans 15 amino acids. Deletions cut 1 base from V and 9 bases from J, with 16 bases between. CDR3 loop: CASSLEGIVTRPQHF. The CDR3 nucleotides are TGTGCCAGCAGCTTAGAGGGGATAGTGACTCGGCCCCAGCATTTT. Full variable domain (remainder filled in from reference TRBV7-2 and TRBJ1-5): GAGVSQSPSNKVTEKGKDVELRCDPISGHTALYWYRQSLGQGLEFLIYFQGNSAPDKSGLPSDRFSAERTGGSVSTLTIQRTQQEDSAVYLCASSLEGIVTRPQHFGDGTRLSIL.

DNA for the CDR3: TGTGCCAGCAGCCAAGTCGTTTTTTACAGGGGGCCTGTGAACACTGAAGCTTTCTTT. Protein: CASSQVVFYRGPVNTEAFF. The J gene is TRBJ1-1, the V gene TRBV16; 9 nucleotides align to TRBD1. The CDR3 length is 19 residues. Losses at the gene ends were 2 bases for V and 0 bases for J; bases not matched to a gene: 13. From germline, CDR1 is KGHSY and CDR2 FQNENV. The full variable domain, with the rest looked up from reference TRBV16 and TRBJ1-1, is GEEVAQTPKHLVRGEGQKAKLYCAPIKGHSYVFWYQQVLKNEFKFLISFQNENVFDETGMPKERFSAKCLPNSPCSLEIQATKLEDSAVYFCASSQVVFYRGPVNTEAFFGQGTRLTVV.

The chain combines TRBV11-2 with TRBJ1-1; 11 positions agree with TRBD1. Germline V gene lookup returns CDR1 SGHAT and CDR2 FQNNGV. With 3 bases clipped from V and 1 base from J, the junction kept 10 bases outside the gene matches. The CDR3 is made up of 18 amino acids. CDR3 protein: CASSLGMDRGQWNTEAFF. As DNA, the CDR3 is TGTGCCAGCAGCTTGGGTATGGACAGGGGGCAATGGAACACTGAAGCTTTCTTT.

This rearrangement joins TRBV5-1 to TRBJ1-2, with D possibly TRBD1 on 5 matching bases. The CDR3 consists of 16 residues. Trimming took 0 bases from V and 0 from J, leaving 12 bases between them. Germline lookup yields CDR1 SGHRS and CDR2 YFSETQ. The CDR3 sequence: CASSLVSGGTNYGYTF. CDR3 coding DNA: TGCGCCAGCAGCTTGGTATCCGGGGGTACTAACTATGGCTACACCTTC.

CDR3 region: CASSQGDRGSQPQHF. The CDR3, as DNA: TGTGCCAGCAGCCAAGGTGACAGGGGGTCGCAGCCCCAGCATTTT. The chain combines TRBV4-2 with TRBJ1-5; 9 bases are a match to TRBD1. The CDR3 spans 15 residues. Germline lookup yields CDR1 LGHNA and CDR2 YNFKEQ. J lost 7 bases, V lost 1 base, and 5 bases had no gene match.

For this clone: This specimen includes other DNA sequences encoding the same CDR3. The chain carries TRBV7-8 and TRBJ1-5; 7 nucleotides agree with TRBD1. The CDR3 has 14 residues. J lost 5 bases, V lost 3 bases, and 4 bases had no gene match. In germline, CDR1 is SGHVS, CDR2 FQNEAQ. The CDR3 coding sequence is TGTGCCAGCAGCTTCCGACAGGGAGATCAGCCCCAGCATTTT. This sequence encodes CASSFRQGDQPQHF.

This clone appeared a few times. The CDR3 bases are TGTGCCAGCAGCGCGACAGGGACTCTTGAGAACACTGAAGCTTTCTTT. Encoded protein: CASSATGTLENTEAFF. The chain has TRBV9 and TRBJ1-1, with 7 bases aligning to TRBD1. This CDR3 has 16 residues. With V trimmed by 3 bases and J by 1 base, 9 bases remained unmatched. The germline V gene encodes CDR1 SGDLS and CDR2 YYNGEE. The whole variable domain, filled in from reference TRBV9 and TRBJ1-1, reads DSGVTQTPKHLITATGQRVTLRCSPRSGDLSVYWYQQSLDQGLQFLIQYYNGEERAKGNILERFSAQQFPDLHSELNLSSLELGDSALYFCASSATGTLENTEAFFGQGTRLTVV.

V is TRBV5-8 and J is TRBJ1-1; unclear D gene. V was shortened by 5 bases and J by 3 bases, with 11 bases between the two germline ends. CDR1 is SGHTS, CDR2 YDEGEE, per germline. This CDR3 comprises 13 residues. CDR3 DNA: TGTGCCAGCAGTGTGGGAGAGGACACTGAAGCTTTCTTT. The encoded protein is CASSVGEDTEAFF.

The table lists this clone with a count of one. The chain uses TRBV14 and TRBJ1-2; D remains ambiguous. From germline, CDR1 is SGHDN and CDR2 FVKESK. There are 16 residues in the CDR3. Trimming left V 3 bases short and J 8 bases short, with 22 bases between. The CDR3 DNA is TGTGCCAGCAGCCATGCTACACTTAGACCCTCGGGGGGCTACACCTTC. This sequence encodes CASSHATLRPSGGYTF.

This chain uses TRBV6-6 with TRBJ2-7, with 7 bases lining up with TRBD1. V shed 6 bases and J 3 bases; nucleotides not matched to a gene: 2. The CDR3 is made up of 12 amino acids. Germline assignment: CDR1 MNHNY and CDR2 SVGAGI (reference sequence). CDR3 protein: CASRRDSYEQYF. CDR3 coding DNA: TGTGCCAGCAGAAGGGACAGCTACGAGCAGTACTTC.

V and J are TRBV3-1 (or the pseudogene TRBV3-2) and TRBJ2-7; 7 bases map to TRBD2. Germline lookup yields CDR1 LGHDT and CDR2 YNNKEL (reference sequence). The CDR3 consists of 14 residues. After removal of 4 bases from V and 0 bases from J, the junction contained 3 bases not matched to a gene. CDR3 amino acids: CASSLSGSSYEQYF. The CDR3 DNA follows: TGTGCCAGCAGCCTTAGCGGGTCCTCCTACGAGCAGTACTTC.